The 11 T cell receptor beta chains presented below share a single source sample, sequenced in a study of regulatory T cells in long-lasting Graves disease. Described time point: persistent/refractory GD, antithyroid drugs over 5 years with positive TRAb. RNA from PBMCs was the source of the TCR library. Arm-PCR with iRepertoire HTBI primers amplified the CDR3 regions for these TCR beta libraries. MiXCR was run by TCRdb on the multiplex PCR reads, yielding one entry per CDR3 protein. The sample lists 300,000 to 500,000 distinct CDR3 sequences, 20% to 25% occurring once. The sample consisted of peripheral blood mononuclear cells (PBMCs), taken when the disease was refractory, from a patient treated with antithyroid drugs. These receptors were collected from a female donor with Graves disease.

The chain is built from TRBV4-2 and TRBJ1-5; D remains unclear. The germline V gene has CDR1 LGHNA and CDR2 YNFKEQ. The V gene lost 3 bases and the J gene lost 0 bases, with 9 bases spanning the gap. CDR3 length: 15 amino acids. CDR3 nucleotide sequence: TGTGCCAGCAGCCAGGCGGAGGGTAGCAATCAGCCCCAGCATTTT. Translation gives CASSQAEGSNQPQHF.

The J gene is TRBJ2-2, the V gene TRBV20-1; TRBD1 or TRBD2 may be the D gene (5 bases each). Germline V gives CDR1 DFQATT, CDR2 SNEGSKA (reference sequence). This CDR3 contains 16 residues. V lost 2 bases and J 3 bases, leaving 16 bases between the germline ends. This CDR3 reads CSARSLAREYTGELFF. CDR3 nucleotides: TGCAGTGCTAGAAGTCTCGCCAGGGAGTACACCGGGGAGCTGTTTTTT.

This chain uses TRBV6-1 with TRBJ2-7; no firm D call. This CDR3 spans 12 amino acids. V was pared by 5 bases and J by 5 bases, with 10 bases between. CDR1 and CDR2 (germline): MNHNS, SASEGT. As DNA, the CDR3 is TGTGCCAGCAGTCGCGACTGGAACGAGCAGTACTTC. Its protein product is CASSRDWNEQYF.

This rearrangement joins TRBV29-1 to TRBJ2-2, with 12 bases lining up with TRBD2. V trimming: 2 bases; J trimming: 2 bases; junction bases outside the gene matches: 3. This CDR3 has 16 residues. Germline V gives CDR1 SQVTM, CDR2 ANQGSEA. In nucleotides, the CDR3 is TGCAGCGTTGAAACTAGCGGGGGGCTAAACACCGGGGAGCTGTTTTTT. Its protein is CSVETSGGLNTGELFF.

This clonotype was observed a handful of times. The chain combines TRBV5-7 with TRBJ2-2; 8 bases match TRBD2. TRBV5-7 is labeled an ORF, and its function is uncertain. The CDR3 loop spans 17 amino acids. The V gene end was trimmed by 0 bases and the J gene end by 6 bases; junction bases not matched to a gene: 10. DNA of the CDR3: TGTGCCAGCAGCTTGGGTAGCGGGAACCCAAAGGCCGGGGAGCTGTTTTTT. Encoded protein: CASSLGSGNPKAGELFF.

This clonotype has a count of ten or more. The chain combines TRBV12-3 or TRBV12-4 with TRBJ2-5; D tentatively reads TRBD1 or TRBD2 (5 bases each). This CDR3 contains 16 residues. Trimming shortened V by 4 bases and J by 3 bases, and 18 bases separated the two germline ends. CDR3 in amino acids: CASSSGNRDGKETQYF. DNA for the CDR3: TGTGCCAGCAGTTCGGGAAACCGGGACGGCAAAGAGACCCAGTACTTC.

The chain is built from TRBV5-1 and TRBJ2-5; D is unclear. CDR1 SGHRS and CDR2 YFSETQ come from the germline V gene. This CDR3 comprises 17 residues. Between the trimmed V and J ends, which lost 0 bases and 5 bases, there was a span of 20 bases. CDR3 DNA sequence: TGCGCCAGCAGCTTGGCACCCCCGGAACAAATTAGGGAGACCCAGTACTTC. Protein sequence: CASSLAPPEQIRETQYF.

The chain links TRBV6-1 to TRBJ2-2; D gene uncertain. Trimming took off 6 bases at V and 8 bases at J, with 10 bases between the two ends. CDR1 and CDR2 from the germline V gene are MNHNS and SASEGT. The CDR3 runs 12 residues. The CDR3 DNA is TGTGCCAGCAGGCCCCAATTAGGGGAGCTGTTTTTT. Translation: CASRPQLGELFF.

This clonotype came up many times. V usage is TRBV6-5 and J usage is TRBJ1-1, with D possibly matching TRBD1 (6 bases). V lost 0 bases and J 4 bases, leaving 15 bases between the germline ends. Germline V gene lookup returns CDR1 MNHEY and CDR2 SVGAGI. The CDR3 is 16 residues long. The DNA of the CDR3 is TGTGCCAGCAGTTACTCGGGGGGACAACTTGTCACTGAAGCTTTCTTT. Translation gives CASSYSGGQLVTEAFF.

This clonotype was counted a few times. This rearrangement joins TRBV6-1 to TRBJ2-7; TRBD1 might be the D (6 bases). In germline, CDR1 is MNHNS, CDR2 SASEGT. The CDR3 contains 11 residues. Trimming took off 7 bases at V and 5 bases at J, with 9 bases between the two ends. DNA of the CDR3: TGTGCCAGCATGGGGGCCGACGAGCAGTACTTC. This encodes CASMGADEQYF.

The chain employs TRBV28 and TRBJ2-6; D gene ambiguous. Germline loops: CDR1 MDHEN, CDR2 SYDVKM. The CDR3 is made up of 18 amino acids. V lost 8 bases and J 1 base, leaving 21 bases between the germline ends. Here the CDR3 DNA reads TGTGCCAGCCTAGGCTCTTATGGGGAAGCATCTGGGGCCAACGTCCTGACTTTC. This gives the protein CASLGSYGEASGANVLTF.